The clone carrying this T cell receptor (beta chain) was counted ten times or more. CDR3 regions of TCR beta were amplified from RNA transcripts. The authors performed first-round RT-PCR with HTBI primers and then a second-round multiplex PCR. In TCRdb, the multiplex PCR reads were re-called with MiXCR into one record per CDR3 protein. The repertoire holds approximately 480,000 distinct CDR3 sequences, 13% to 15% seen once, with over 8% in the top ten. These data originate in a study of Graves' ophthalmopathy and Graves' hyperthyroidism. Study summary: Peripheral blood sampling occurred at initial diagnosis, before any treatment.

The ends were cut back, 3 bases at V and 7 bases at J, with 15 bases in the middle. The CDR3 is 14 amino acids. The V and J genes are TRBV12-3 or TRBV12-4 and TRBJ1-2, with D possibly matching TRBD1 (6 bases). This TCR was recovered from a woman aged 25 to 45 with Graves' ophthalmopathy. Material: blood. As DNA, the CDR3 is TGTGCCAGCAGTTTCGGATCACAGGGACGTGGCTACACCTTC. The encoded protein is CASSFGSQGRGYTF.